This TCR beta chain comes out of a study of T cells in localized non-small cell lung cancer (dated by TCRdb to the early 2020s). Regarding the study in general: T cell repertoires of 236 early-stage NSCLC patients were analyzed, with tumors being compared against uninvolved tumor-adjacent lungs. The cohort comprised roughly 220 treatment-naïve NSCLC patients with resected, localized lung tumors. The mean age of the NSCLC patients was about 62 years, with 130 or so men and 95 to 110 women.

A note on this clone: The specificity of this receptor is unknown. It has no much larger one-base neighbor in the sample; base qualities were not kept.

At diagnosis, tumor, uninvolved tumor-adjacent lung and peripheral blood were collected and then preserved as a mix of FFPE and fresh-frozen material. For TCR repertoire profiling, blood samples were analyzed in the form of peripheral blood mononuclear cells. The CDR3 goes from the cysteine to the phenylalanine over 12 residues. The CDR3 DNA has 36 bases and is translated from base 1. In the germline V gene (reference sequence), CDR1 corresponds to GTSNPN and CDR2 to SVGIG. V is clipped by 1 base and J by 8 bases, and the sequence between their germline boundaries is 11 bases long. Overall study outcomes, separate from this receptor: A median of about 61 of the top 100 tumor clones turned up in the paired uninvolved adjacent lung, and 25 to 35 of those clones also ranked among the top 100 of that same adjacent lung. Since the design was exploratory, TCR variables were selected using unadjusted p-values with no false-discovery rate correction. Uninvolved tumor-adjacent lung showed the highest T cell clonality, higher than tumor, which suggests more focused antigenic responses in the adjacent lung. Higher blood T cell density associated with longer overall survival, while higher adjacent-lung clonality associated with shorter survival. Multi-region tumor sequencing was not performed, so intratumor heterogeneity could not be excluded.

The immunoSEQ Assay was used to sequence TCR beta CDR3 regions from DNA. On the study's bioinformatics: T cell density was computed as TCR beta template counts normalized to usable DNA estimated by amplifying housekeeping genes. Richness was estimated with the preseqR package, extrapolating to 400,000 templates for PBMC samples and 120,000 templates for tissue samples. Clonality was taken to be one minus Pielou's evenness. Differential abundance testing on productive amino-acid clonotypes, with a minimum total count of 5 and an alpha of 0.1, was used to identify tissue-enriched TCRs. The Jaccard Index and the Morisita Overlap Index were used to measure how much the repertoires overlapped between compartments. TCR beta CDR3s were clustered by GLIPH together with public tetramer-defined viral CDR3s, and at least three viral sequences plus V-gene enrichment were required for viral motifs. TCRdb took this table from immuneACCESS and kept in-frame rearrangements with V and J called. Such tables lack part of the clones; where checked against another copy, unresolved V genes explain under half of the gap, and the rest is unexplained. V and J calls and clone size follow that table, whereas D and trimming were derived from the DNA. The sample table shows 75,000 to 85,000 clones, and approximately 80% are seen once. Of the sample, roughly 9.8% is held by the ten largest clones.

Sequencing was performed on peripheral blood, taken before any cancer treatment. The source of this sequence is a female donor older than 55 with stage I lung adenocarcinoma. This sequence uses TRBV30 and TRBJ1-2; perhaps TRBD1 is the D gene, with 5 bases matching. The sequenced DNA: TGTGCCTGGAGTGAGGGGTTGGGGGGCTACACCTTC. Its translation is CAWSEGLGGYTF.